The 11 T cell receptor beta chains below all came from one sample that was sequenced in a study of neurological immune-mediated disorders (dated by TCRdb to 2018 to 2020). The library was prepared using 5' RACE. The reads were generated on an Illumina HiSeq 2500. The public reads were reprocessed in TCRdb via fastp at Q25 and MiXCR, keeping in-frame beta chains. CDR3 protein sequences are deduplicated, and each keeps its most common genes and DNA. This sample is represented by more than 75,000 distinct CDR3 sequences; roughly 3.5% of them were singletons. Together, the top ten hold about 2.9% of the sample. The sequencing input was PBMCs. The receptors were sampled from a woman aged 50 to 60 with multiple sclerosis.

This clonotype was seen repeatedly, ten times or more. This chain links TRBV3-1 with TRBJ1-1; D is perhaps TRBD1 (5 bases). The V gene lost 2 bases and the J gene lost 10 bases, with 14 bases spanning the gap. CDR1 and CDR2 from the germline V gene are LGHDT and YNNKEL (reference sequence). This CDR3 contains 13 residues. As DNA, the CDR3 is TGTGCCAGCAGCCAAAGTCCGGGGGAGCGAGCTTTCTTT. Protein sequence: CASSQSPGERAFF.

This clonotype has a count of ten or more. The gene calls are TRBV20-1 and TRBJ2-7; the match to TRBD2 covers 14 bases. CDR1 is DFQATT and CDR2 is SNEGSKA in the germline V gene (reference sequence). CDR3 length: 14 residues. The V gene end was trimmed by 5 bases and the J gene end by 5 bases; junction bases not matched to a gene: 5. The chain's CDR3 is CSAPTSGGGNEQYF. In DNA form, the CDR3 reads TGCAGTGCTCCGACTAGCGGGGGGGGTAACGAGCAGTACTTC.

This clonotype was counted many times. In nucleotides, the CDR3 is TGTGCCAGCAGCCAGAAGGGACAGGGGGCGCGGTATGGCTACACCTTC. It encodes CASSQKGQGARYGYTF. The chain is built from TRBV4-2 and TRBJ1-2, with TRBD1 identical over 12 bases. The germline V gene has CDR1 LGHNA and CDR2 YNFKEQ. V lost 3 bases and J lost 5; bases outside the gene matches: 7. The CDR3 is 16 amino acids.

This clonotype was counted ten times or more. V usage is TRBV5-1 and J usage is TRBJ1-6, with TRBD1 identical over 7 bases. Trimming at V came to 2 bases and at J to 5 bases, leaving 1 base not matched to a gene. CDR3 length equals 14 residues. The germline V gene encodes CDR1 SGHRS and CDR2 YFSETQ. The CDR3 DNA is TGCGCCAGCAGCTTCGGGACAGATAATTCACCCCTCCACTTT. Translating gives CASSFGTDNSPLHF.

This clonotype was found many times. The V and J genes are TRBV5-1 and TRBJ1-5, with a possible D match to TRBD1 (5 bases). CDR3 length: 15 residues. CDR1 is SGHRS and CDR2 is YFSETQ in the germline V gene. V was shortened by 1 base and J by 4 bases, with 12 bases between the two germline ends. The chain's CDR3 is CASSLTGVVNQPQHF. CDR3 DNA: TGCGCCAGCAGCTTGACGGGGGTTGTAAATCAGCCCCAGCATTTT.

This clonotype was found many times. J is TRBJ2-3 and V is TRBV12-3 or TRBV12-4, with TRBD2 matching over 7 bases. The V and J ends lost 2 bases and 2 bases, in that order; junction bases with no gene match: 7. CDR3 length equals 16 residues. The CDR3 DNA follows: TGTGCCAGCAGTTTATGGCTAGCGGAGGTCACAGATACGCAGTATTTT. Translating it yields CASSLWLAEVTDTQYF.

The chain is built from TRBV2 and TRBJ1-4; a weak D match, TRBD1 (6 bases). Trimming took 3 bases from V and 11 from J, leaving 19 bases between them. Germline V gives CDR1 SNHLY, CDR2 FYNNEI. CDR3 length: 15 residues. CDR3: CASSDGRGAGVKLFF. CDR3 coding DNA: TGTGCCAGCAGTGACGGGCGGGGGGCAGGTGTGAAACTGTTTTTT.

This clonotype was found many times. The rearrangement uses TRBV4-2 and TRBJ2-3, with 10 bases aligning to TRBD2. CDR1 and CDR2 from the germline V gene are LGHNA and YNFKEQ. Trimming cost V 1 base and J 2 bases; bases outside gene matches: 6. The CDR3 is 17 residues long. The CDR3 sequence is CASSQVPSGGATDTQYF. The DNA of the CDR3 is TGTGCCAGCAGCCAAGTCCCCAGCGGGGGGGCCACAGATACGCAGTATTTT.

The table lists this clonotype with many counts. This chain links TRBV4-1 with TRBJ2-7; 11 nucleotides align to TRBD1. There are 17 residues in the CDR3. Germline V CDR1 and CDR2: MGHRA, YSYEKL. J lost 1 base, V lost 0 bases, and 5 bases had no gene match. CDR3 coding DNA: TGCGCCAGCAGCCAAGATCTAGGACAGGGGGCTTCCTACGAGCAGTACTTC. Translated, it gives CASSQDLGQGASYEQYF.

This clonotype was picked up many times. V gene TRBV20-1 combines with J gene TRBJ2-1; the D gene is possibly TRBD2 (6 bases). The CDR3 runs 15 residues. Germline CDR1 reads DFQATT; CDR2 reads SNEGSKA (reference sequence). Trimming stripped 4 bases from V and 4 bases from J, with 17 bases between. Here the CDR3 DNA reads TGCAGTGCTACGGCCCCAGCGGGTTATTACAATGAGCAGTTCTTC. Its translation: CSATAPAGYYNEQFF.

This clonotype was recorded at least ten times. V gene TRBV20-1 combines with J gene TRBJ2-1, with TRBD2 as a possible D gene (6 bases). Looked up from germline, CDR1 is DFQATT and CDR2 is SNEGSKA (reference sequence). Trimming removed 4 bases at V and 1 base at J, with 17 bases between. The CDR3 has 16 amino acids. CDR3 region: CSAMIRGLPSYNEQFF. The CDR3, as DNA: TGCAGTGCTATGATTCGGGGACTTCCTTCCTACAATGAGCAGTTCTTC.